The clone carrying this TCR beta chain was picked up a small number of times. The data belong to a study of long-term antiretroviral therapy in people with HIV. With survey level as its setting, the immunoSEQ assay was v3.0. The assay was immunoSEQ multiplex PCR, and TCRdb's table has in-frame clones only and misses some. The sample consists of around 28,000 clones, 75% to 90% of them appearing once. The source material was unsorted PBMCs, sampled 2.3 years after starting antiretroviral therapy. The origin of this receptor is a man between 40 and 49 years old with HIV.

The CDR3: CASSLAGPSYEQYF. The CDR3 bases are TGTGCCAGCAGTTTGGCGGGACCGTCCTACGAGCAGTACTTC. The chain employs TRBV27 and TRBJ2-7; TRBD2 is a possible D gene (6 bases). The germline V gene encodes CDR1 MNHEY and CDR2 SMNVEV (reference sequence). V was clipped by 3 bases and J by 1 base, with 10 bases between them. The CDR3 contains 14 residues.